The text below deals with one TCR beta chain. These data come from a study of control samples from healthy donors and cancer patients. This table comes from immunoSEQ multiplex PCR, and its TCRdb copy is limited to in-frame clones, with some not included. The sample carries 12,000 to 15,000 clones, 60% to 85% recorded once. Germline-derived CDR1 and CDR2 are MNHEY and SVGAGI. The trim removed 8 bases at V and 8 bases at J, leaving 12 bases unmatched. This CDR3 is built from 14 residues. The V call is TRBV6-5, the J call TRBJ1-2, with 9 positions matching TRBD1. Specimen: formalin-fixed, paraffin-embedded tissue. The TCR was taken from a female donor with lung cancer. The CDR3 sequence: CASGTQGASSGYTF. CDR3 nucleotide sequence: TGTGCCAGCGGCACACAGGGGGCGAGCTCAGGCTACACCTTC.